Below are 24 T cell receptor beta chains sequenced from a single sample in a study of regulatory T cells in long-lasting Graves disease. Stated time point: newly diagnosed GD, antithyroid drugs for less than 3 months. PBMC-extracted RNA yielded the TCR library. Arm-PCR of CDR3 regions with iRepertoire HTBI primers generated TCR beta libraries. TCRdb independently ran MiXCR on the multiplex PCR reads; one entry per CDR3 protein. The sample records approximately 300,000 distinct CDR3 sequences, 18% being singletons. Material: peripheral blood mononuclear cells (PBMCs), obtained at new diagnosis, from a patient treated with antithyroid drugs. Every receptor here comes from a female donor with Graves disease.

This clonotype was found a few times. A much larger clonotype is one base distant, so this may be a read error. The chain has TRBV18 and TRBJ2-3; D could derive from TRBD1 or TRBD2 (5 bases each). The V gene lost 8 bases and the J gene lost 3 bases, with 12 bases spanning the gap. The CDR3 consists of 13 residues. Germline V gene lookup returns CDR1 KGHSH and CDR2 LQKENI. The CDR3 protein is CASRDQRTDTQYF. DNA for the CDR3: TGTGCCAGCAGGGACCAAAGGACAGATACGCAGTATTTT. Supplemented by reference TRBV18 and TRBJ2-3, the full variable domain reads NAGVMQNPRHLVRRRGQEARLRCSPMKGHSHVYWYRQLPEEGLKFMVYLQKENIIDESGMPKERFSAEFPKEGPSILRIQQVVRGDSAAYFCASRDQRTDTQYFGPGTRLTVL.

This chain connects TRBV7-9 to TRBJ1-5; D unresolved. Germline CDR1 and CDR2: SEHNR and FQNEAQ (reference sequence). V was cut by 2 bases and J by 4 bases, with 6 bases left in between. The CDR3 extends over 13 amino acids. The CDR3 reads CASSLLDNQPQHF. The CDR3 nucleotides are TGTGCCAGCAGCTTACTCGATAATCAGCCCCAGCATTTT.

This clonotype has a count of ten or more. The chain links TRBV28 to TRBJ2-7, with no clear D. This CDR3 is 17 amino acids long. V was trimmed by 6 bases and J by 3 bases, leaving 24 bases between them. The germline V gene encodes CDR1 MDHEN and CDR2 SYDVKM. DNA of the CDR3: TGTGCCAGCAGCTCCCCCCGGACCCTCAAAGCTTACTACGAGCAGTACTTC. Its translation is CASSSPRTLKAYYEQYF.

This clonotype was detected many times. CDR3 sequence reads: CASSGLDGADTQYF. DNA of the CDR3: TGCGCCAGCAGTGGCCTGGATGGGGCAGATACGCAGTATTTT. The V call is TRBV10-1, the J call TRBJ2-3; D is uncertain. Germline CDR1 and CDR2: WNHNN and SYGVQD (reference sequence). The CDR3 has 14 amino acids. Trimming took 4 bases from V and 4 from J, leaving 12 bases between them.

This clonotype appeared many times. The CDR3 protein is CASSRGLAGVRDTQYF. The CDR3 DNA follows: TGTGCCAGCAGTAGGGGACTAGCGGGAGTCAGAGATACGCAGTATTTT. The chain recombines TRBV28 with TRBJ2-3; 14 nucleotides line up with TRBD2. V gave up 5 bases and J gave up 5 bases; unmatched junction bases: 6. Germline V CDR1 and CDR2: MDHEN, SYDVKM. The CDR3 sequence is 16 residues long.

The table lists this clonotype with many counts. The chain couples TRBV27 to TRBJ1-3; D remains ambiguous. Deletions cut 1 base from V and 2 bases from J, with 3 bases between. This CDR3 comprises 13 residues. From germline, CDR1 is MNHEY and CDR2 SMNVEV (reference sequence). The CDR3 sequence is CASSLLPGNTIYF. CDR3 DNA: TGTGCCAGCAGTTTATTACCTGGAAACACCATATATTTT.

This clonotype was detected only a few times. The chain links TRBV20-1 to TRBJ2-6; D may be TRBD1 (5 bases). Germline assignment: CDR1 DFQATT and CDR2 SNEGSKA (reference sequence). V lost 3 bases and J 2 bases, leaving 14 bases between the germline ends. The CDR3 is 16 amino acids. The DNA for the CDR3 is TGCAGTGCTAGGCGACCAATGGGGCCTGGGGCCAACGTCCTGACTTTC. It is translated as CSARRPMGPGANVLTF.

V is TRBV2 and J is TRBJ2-4, with 9 positions matching TRBD1. The CDR3 totals 16 residues. Trimming at V came to 2 bases and at J to 5 bases, leaving 7 bases not matched to a gene. In germline, CDR1 is SNHLY, CDR2 FYNNEI. CDR3 residues: CASSESGTGSENIQYF. As DNA, the CDR3 is TGTGCCAGCAGTGAAAGCGGGACAGGGAGCGAAAACATTCAGTACTTC. Looking up the rest from reference TRBV2 and TRBJ2-4 gives the full variable domain: EPEVTQTPSHQVTQMGQEVILRCVPISNHLYFYWYRQILGQKVEFLVSFYNNEISEKSEIFDDQFSVERPDGSNFTLKIRSTKLEDSAMYFCASSESGTGSENIQYFGAGTRLSVL.

V usage is TRBV7-2 and J usage is TRBJ2-3; 9 nucleotides agree with TRBD1. The DNA matches TRBJ2-5 better at its end, which makes the J call doubtful. Germline V gene data show CDR1 as SGHTA and CDR2 as FQGNSA. The CDR3 length is 15 residues. The CDR3 here is CASGMMDRGLETQYF. CDR3 nucleotides: TGTGCCAGCGGTATGATGGACAGGGGATTAGAGACCCAGTACTTC.

This clonotype was counted many times. V and J are TRBV2 and TRBJ1-5, with D possibly TRBD1 on 5 matching bases. V dropped 1 base and J dropped 2 bases, with 9 bases sitting between them. Germline V gene lookup returns CDR1 SNHLY and CDR2 FYNNEI. The CDR3 loop spans 15 amino acids. DNA for the CDR3: TGTGCCAGCAGTGAAGAGGGGCCAGGCAATCAGCCCCAGCATTTT. Translated, it gives CASSEEGPGNQPQHF.

A word on this clonotype: A much larger clonotype is one base distant, so this may be a read error. The chain is built from TRBV7-6 and TRBJ2-5, with 9 bases that match TRBD1. The germline V gene has CDR1 SGHVS and CDR2 FNYEAQ. This CDR3 is 15 amino acids long. The CDR3 sequence: CVSSQGDRAQETQYF. The CDR3 DNA reads as TGTGTCAGCAGCCAGGGGGACAGGGCCCAAGAGACCCAGTACTTC.

This clonotype was detected ten times or more. This chain connects TRBV11-3 to TRBJ2-5; D gene ambiguous. The germline V gene encodes CDR1 SGHNT and CDR2 YENEEA. CDR3 length: 16 amino acids. V lost 1 base, J lost 3 bases, and 15 bases lay in between. The CDR3 region is CASSLGVSQSEETQYF. DNA of the CDR3: TGTGCCAGCAGCTTAGGGGTATCTCAATCCGAAGAGACCCAGTACTTC. Full variable domain (remainder filled in from reference TRBV11-3 and TRBJ2-5): EAGVVQSPRYKIIEKKQPVAFWCNPISGHNTLYWYLQNLGQGPELLIRYENEEAVDDSQLPKDRFSAERLKGVDSTLKIQPAELGDSAVYLCASSLGVSQSEETQYFGPGTRLLVL.

This clonotype came up many times. The chain is built from TRBV12-3 or TRBV12-4 and TRBJ2-1; 7 nucleotides match TRBD1. J gave up 10 bases and V 1 base, and 13 bases lay outside the gene matches. The CDR3 covers 16 residues. The CDR3 region is CASSLGQGVRRLEQFF. In nucleotides, the CDR3 is TGTGCCAGCAGTTTAGGCCAGGGGGTACGACGGCTGGAGCAGTTCTTC.

This clonotype was detected ten times or more. This chain links TRBV11-3 with TRBJ2-7, with D perhaps given as TRBD1 or TRBD2 (6 bases each). Trimming pared 5 bases from V and 3 bases from J, leaving 14 bases between. The CDR3 totals 14 residues. CDR1 is SGHNT, CDR2 YENEEA, per germline. The CDR3 coding sequence is TGTGCCAGCAGCCGCCGGGGGACACACTACGAGCAGTACTTC. Translation gives CASSRRGTHYEQYF.

This clonotype was found many times. The V call is TRBV7-2, the J call TRBJ2-5, with unresolved D. Germline loops: CDR1 SGHTA, CDR2 FQGNSA. V lost 1 base and J 5 bases, leaving 5 bases between the germline ends. The CDR3 runs 12 residues. CDR3 sequence: CASSLGWETQYF. CDR3 sequence (DNA): TGTGCCAGCAGCTTAGGATGGGAGACCCAGTACTTC.

At least ten counts were recorded for this clonotype. The chain uses TRBV7-9 and TRBJ2-5, with 14 nucleotides matching TRBD2. The V segment lost 5 bases and the J segment 9 bases; nucleotides outside the gene matches: 17. Per germline, CDR1 SEHNR and CDR2 FQNEAQ (reference sequence). The CDR3 spans 18 residues. The CDR3 is CASSPGLAGGPSISAQYF. The CDR3 DNA follows: TGTGCCAGCAGCCCCGGACTAGCGGGAGGCCCTTCGATTTCGGCCCAGTACTTC.

This clonotype has at least ten counts. V gene TRBV28 combines with J gene TRBJ1-1; TRBD1 might be the D (6 bases). The length of the CDR3 is 15 residues. Germline CDR1 is MDHEN and CDR2 is SYDVKM. Trimming shortened V by 7 bases and J by 5 bases, and 20 bases separated the two germline ends. For the CDR3, the DNA is TGTGCCAGCACTCGAGGTCGGGGGCGAAAGACTGAAGCTTTCTTT. The encoded protein is CASTRGRGRKTEAFF.

V is TRBV27 and J is TRBJ2-5; D gene unclear. The germline CDR1 and CDR2 sequences are MNHEY and SMNVEV (reference sequence). V was shortened by 1 base and J by 2 bases, with 8 bases between the two germline ends. The CDR3 loop spans 14 amino acids. This chain's CDR3 is CASSLWADQETQYF. The CDR3 DNA follows: TGTGCCAGCAGTTTATGGGCAGATCAAGAGACCCAGTACTTC.

The sample holds a few counts of this clonotype. With a much larger clone just one base away, this may be a read error. The chain links TRBV2 to TRBJ2-1, with D perhaps matching TRBD1 (7 bases). From germline, CDR1 is SNHLY and CDR2 FYNNEI. CDR3 length: 12 amino acids. The CDR3 sequence: CVSSSRGRDILF. CDR3 nucleotide sequence: TGTGTCAGCAGTTCGAGGGGGCGGGATATACTCTTC.

This clonotype was seen at least ten times. The chain joins TRBV5-1 to TRBJ1-5, with D possibly TRBD1 on 6 matching bases. CDR1 and CDR2 (germline): SGHRS, YFSETQ. CDR3 size: 18 residues. Trimming removed 1 base at V and 3 bases at J, with 20 bases between. DNA of the CDR3: TGCGCCAGCAGCTTGTCCAGGGACATTCCAAAGTTCAATCAGCCCCAGCATTTT. Its protein is CASSLSRDIPKFNQPQHF. Based on the CDR3 plus reference TRBV5-1 and TRBJ1-5, the full variable domain is KAGVTQTPRYLIKTRGQQVTLSCSPISGHRSVSWYQQTPGQGLQFLFEYFSETQRNKGNFPGRFSGRQFSNSRSEMNVSTLELGDSALYLCASSLSRDIPKFNQPQHFGDGTRLSIL.

This clonotype was detected a few times. This CDR3 is CASSIQDRAAYEQYF. The CDR3 DNA sequence: TGTGCCAGTAGTATCCAGGACAGGGCTGCCTACGAGCAGTACTTC. V is TRBV19 and J is TRBJ2-7; TRBD1 aligns across 8 bases. The CDR3 is 15 amino acids. With 3 bases clipped from V and 2 bases from J, the junction kept 6 bases outside the gene matches. The germline V gene encodes CDR1 LNHDA and CDR2 SQIVND (reference sequence).

This clonotype was counted at least ten times. J is TRBJ2-2 and V is TRBV12-3 or TRBV12-4; TRBD1 matches 7 bases. The CDR3 is 17 amino acids. The V and J ends lost 1 base and 4 bases, in that order; junction bases with no gene match: 9. Here the CDR3 DNA reads TGTGCCAGCAGTTTAGGAAGGGGGCCGGACCCCACCGGGGAGCTGTTTTTT. Translation: CASSLGRGPDPTGELFF.

In this sample, this clonotype turned up many times. The V call is TRBV10-3, the J call TRBJ1-1, with D hard to call. The CDR3 is made up of 12 amino acids. Looked up from germline, CDR1 is ENHRY and CDR2 is SYGVKD. Trimming cost V 2 bases and J 4 bases, with 5 bases left between them. The DNA for the CDR3 is TGTGCCATCAGTGAGAGTACCACTGAAGCTTTCTTT. Protein sequence: CAISESTTEAFF.

This clonotype was picked up a small number of times. The V call is TRBV25-1, the J call TRBJ2-5; the D call may be TRBD1 or TRBD2 (5 bases each). The germline gives CDR1 MGHDK, CDR2 SYGVNS. Trimming took off 0 bases at V and 4 bases at J, with 18 bases between the two ends. This CDR3 has 17 residues. The CDR3 sequence is CASSEYLGDGTRETQYF. For the CDR3, the DNA is TGTGCCAGCAGTGAATATCTGGGGGATGGCACGCGAGAGACCCAGTACTTC.